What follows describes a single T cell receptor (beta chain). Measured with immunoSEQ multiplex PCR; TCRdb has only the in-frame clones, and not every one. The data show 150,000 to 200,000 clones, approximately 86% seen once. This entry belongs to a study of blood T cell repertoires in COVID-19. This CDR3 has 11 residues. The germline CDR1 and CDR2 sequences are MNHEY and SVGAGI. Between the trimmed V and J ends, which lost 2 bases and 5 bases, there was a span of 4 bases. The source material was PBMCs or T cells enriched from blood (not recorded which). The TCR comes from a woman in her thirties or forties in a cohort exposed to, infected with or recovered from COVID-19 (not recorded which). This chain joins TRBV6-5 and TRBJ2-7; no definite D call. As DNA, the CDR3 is TGTGCCAGCAGTTACCTAGACGAGCAGTACTTC. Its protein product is CASSYLDEQYF.